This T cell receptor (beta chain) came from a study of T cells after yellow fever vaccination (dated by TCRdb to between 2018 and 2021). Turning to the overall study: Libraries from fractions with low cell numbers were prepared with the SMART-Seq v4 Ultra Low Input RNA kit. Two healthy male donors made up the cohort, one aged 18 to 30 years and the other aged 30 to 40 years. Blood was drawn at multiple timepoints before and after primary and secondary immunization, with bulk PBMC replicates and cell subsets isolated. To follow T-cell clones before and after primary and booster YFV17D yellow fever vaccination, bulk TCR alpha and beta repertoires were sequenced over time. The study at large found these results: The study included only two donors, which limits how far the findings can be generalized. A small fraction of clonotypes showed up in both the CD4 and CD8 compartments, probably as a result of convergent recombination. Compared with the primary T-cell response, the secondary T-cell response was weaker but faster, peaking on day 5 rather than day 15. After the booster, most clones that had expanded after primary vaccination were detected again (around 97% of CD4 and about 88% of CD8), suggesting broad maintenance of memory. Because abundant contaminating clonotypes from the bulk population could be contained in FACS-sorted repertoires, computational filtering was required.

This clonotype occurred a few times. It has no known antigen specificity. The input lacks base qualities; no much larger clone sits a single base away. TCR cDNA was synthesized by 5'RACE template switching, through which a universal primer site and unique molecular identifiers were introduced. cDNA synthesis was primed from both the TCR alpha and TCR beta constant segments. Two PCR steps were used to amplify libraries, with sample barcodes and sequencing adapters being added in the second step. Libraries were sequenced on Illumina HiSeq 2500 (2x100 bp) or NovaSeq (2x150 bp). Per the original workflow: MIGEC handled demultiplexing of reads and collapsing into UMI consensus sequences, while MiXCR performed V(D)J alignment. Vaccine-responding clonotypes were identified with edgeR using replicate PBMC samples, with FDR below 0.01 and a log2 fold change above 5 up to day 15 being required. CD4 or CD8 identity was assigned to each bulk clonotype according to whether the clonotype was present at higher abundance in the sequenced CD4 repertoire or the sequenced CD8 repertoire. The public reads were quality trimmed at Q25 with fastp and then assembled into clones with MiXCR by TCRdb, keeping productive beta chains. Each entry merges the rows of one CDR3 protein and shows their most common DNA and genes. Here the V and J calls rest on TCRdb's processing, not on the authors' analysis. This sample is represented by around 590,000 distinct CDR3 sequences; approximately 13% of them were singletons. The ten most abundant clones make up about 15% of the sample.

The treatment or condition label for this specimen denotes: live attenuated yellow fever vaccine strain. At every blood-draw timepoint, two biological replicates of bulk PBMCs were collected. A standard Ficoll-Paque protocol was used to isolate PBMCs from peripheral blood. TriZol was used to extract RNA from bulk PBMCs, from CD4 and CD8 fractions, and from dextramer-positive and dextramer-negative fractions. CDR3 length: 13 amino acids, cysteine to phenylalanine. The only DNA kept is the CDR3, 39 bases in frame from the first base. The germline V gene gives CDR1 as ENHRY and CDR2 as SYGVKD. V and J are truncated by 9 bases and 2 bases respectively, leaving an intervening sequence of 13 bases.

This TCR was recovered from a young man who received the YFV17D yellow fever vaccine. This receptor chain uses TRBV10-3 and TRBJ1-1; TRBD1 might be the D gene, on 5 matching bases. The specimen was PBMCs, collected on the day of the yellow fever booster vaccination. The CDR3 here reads CAITPDRNTEAFF. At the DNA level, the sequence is TGTGCCATTACCCCTGACAGAAACACTGAAGCTTTCTTT.